This entry lists 15 T cell receptor beta chains sequenced from one sample in a study of blood T cell repertoires in COVID-19. Sequenced by immunoSEQ multiplex PCR; TCRdb stores in-frame clones only, minus some. Of about 150,000 clones listed, 80% to 90% were seen once; the top ten hold 2% to 3%. Sequenced material: peripheral blood. The receptors derive from a woman in her 70s with acute or convalescent COVID-19.

The chain couples TRBV28 to TRBJ1-1, with D possibly matching TRBD1 (5 bases). Trimming took 4 bases from V and 1 from J, leaving 16 bases between them. CDR1 MDHEN and CDR2 SYDVKM come from the germline V gene. The CDR3 spans 16 residues. CDR3 sequence: CASSSSAGPSNTEAFF. Here the CDR3 DNA reads TGTGCCAGCAGTTCCTCCGCGGGACCTTCGAACACTGAAGCTTTCTTT.

This clone appeared once. This chain connects TRBV12-3 or TRBV12-4 to TRBJ1-2, with a possible D match to TRBD1 (5 bases). This CDR3 has 13 residues. V lost 5 bases and J 8 bases, leaving 15 bases between the germline ends. The DNA for the CDR3 is TGTGCCAGCAGTCCTAGGACATTACGGGGCTACACCTTC. This gives the protein CASSPRTLRGYTF.

The rearrangement uses TRBV7-3 and TRBJ2-3; TRBD2 aligns across 8 bases. CDR3 size: 15 residues. Germline CDR1 SGHTA, CDR2 FQGTGA. V shed 1 base, J shed 6 bases, and the junction held 6 bases outside the gene matches. The CDR3 sequence is CASSLSGGPSDTQYF. In DNA form, the CDR3 reads TGTGCCAGCAGCTTAAGCGGGGGGCCATCCGATACGCAGTATTTT. Using reference TRBV7-3 and TRBJ2-3 for the parts outside the CDR3, the full variable domain is GAGVSQTPSNKVTEKGKYVELRCDPISGHTALYWYRQSLGQGPEFLIYFQGTGAADDSGLPNDRFFAVRPEGSVSTLKIQRTERGDSAVYLCASSLSGGPSDTQYFGPGTRLTVL.

The chain recombines TRBV12-3 or TRBV12-4 with TRBJ1-5; the D is unclear. This CDR3 comprises 13 residues. V gave up 1 base and J gave up 4 bases, with 5 bases separating them. The CDR3 spells CASSLGPNQPQHF. The CDR3 DNA reads as TGTGCCAGCAGTTTAGGTCCTAATCAGCCCCAGCATTTT.

J is TRBJ2-1 and V is TRBV18; 12 bases agree with TRBD1. The length of the CDR3 is 18 residues. V shed 1 base and J 4 bases; nucleotides not matched to a gene: 8. The germline gives CDR1 KGHSH, CDR2 LQKENI. CDR3: CASSPRLGQGALYNEQFF. Here the CDR3 DNA reads TGTGCCAGCTCACCACGACTGGGACAGGGGGCTTTGTACAATGAGCAGTTCTTC.

J is TRBJ2-4 and V is TRBV10-3; D is perhaps TRBD2 (6 bases). Trimming pared 2 bases from V and 3 bases from J, leaving 8 bases between. Germline assignment: CDR1 ENHRY and CDR2 SYGVKD. CDR3 length: 14 residues. CDR3 bases: TGTGCCATCAGTGAGAAGGGAGGCAAAAACATTCAGTACTTC. This encodes CAISEKGGKNIQYF.

This clone was recorded a few times. V and J are TRBV5-5 and TRBJ1-5, with TRBD1 identical over 9 bases. J gave up 5 bases and V 2 bases, and 5 bases lay outside the gene matches. The germline V gene encodes CDR1 SGHKS and CDR2 YYEKEE (reference sequence). The CDR3 has 15 amino acids. The CDR3 here is CASSFMGQGYQPQHF. In DNA form, the CDR3 reads TGTGCCAGCAGCTTTATGGGACAGGGCTATCAGCCCCAGCATTTT.

The V call is TRBV24-1, the J call TRBJ1-1; D uncertain. V was trimmed by 2 bases and J by 1 base, leaving 4 bases between them. This CDR3 has 13 residues. In germline, CDR1 is KGHDR, CDR2 SFDVKD. CDR3 amino acids: CATSDSGNTEAFF. In DNA form, the CDR3 reads TGTGCCACCAGTGATTCGGGGAACACTGAAGCTTTCTTT.

The rearrangement uses TRBV28 and TRBJ1-1, with 8 bases lining up with TRBD1. The CDR3 totals 16 residues. After removal of 6 bases from V and 1 base from J, the junction contained 10 bases not matched to a gene. Germline V CDR1 and CDR2: MDHEN, SYDVKM. CDR3 DNA: TGTGCCAGCAGCCACGGAGGACAGGGTTCGAACACTGAAGCTTTCTTT. Amino acids: CASSHGGQGSNTEAFF.

The CDR3 sequence: CASKGVTDTEAFF. The CDR3 nucleotides are TGTGCCTCCAAGGGGGTTACGGACACTGAAGCTTTCTTT. The chain uses TRBV6-5 and TRBJ1-1, with D possibly being TRBD1 (6 bases). Germline assignment: CDR1 MNHEY and CDR2 SVGAGI. CDR3 length: 13 residues. Trimming stripped 11 bases from V and 3 bases from J, with 16 bases between.

This chain connects TRBV6-5 to TRBJ2-7; D is perhaps TRBD2 (5 bases). The CDR3 has 14 amino acids. CDR1 is MNHEY and CDR2 is SVGAGI in the germline V gene. Trimming took 7 bases from V and 6 from J, leaving 19 bases between them. CDR3: CASTVRLDSGEQYF. The DNA for the CDR3 is TGTGCCAGCACTGTTCGCTTGGACTCTGGCGAGCAGTACTTC.

V usage is TRBV2 and J usage is TRBJ1-2; 9 nucleotides line up with TRBD1. V gave up 8 bases and J gave up 4 bases; unmatched junction bases: 14. This CDR3 has 16 amino acids. Germline V gene sequence: CDR1 SNHLY, CDR2 FYNNEI. The CDR3 loop is CASCSSQGASSYGYTF. The DNA of the CDR3 is TGTGCCAGCTGTTCCTCACAGGGGGCGTCGAGCTATGGCTACACCTTC.

The rearrangement uses TRBV5-1 and TRBJ2-3; no clear D gene. The CDR3 totals 15 residues. CDR1 and CDR2 from the germline V gene are SGHRS and YFSETQ. V lost 2 bases and J lost 2, with 12 bases in between. Here the CDR3 reads CASSFISQVTDTQYF. As DNA, the CDR3 is TGCGCCAGCAGCTTCATCAGTCAAGTCACAGATACGCAGTATTTT.

V usage is TRBV15 and J usage is TRBJ1-3; D not certain. Germline V CDR1 and CDR2: LNHNV, YYDKDF (reference sequence). Deletions cut 5 bases from V and 8 bases from J, with 19 bases between. CDR3 length: 15 amino acids. The CDR3 reads CATSPSGARGDTIYF. The DNA of the CDR3 is TGTGCCACCAGCCCATCCGGAGCCCGGGGAGACACCATATATTTT. Based on the CDR3 plus reference TRBV15 and TRBJ1-3, the full variable domain is DAMVIQNPRYQVTQFGKPVTLSCSQTLNHNVMYWYQQKSSQAPKLLFHYYDKDFNNEADTPDNFQSRRPNTSFCFLDIRSPGLGDTAMYLCATSPSGARGDTIYFGEGSWLTVV.

The J gene is TRBJ1-2, the V gene TRBV28; no clear D. This CDR3 spans 14 amino acids. CDR1 MDHEN and CDR2 SYDVKM come from the germline V gene. Trimming removed 2 bases from V and 4 bases from J, with 11 bases in between. The CDR3 coding sequence is TGTGCCAGCAGTTTAATTCCGGGGATCTATGGCTACACCTTC. Translated: CASSLIPGIYGYTF.